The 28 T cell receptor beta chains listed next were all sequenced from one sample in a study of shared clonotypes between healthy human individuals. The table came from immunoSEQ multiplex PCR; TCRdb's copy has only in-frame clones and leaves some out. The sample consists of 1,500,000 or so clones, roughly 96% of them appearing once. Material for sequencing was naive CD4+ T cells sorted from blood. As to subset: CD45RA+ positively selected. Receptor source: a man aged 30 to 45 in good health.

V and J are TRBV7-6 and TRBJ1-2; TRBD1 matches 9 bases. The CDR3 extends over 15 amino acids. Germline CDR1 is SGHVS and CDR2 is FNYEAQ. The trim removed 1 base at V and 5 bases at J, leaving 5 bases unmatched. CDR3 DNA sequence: TGTGCCAGCAGCTTAGGAGGACAGGGGACGTATGGCTACACCTTC. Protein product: CASSLGGQGTYGYTF.

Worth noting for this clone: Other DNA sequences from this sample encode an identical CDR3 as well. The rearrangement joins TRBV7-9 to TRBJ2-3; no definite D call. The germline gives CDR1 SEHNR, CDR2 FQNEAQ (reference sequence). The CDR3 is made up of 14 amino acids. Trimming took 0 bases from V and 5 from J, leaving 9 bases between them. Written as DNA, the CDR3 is TGTGCCAGCAGCTTAGCGACTGGTATAGATACGCAGTATTTT. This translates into CASSLATGIDTQYF.

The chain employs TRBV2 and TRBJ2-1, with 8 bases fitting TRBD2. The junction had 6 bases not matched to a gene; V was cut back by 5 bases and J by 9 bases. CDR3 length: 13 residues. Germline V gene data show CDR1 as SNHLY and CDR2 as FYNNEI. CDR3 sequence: CASSNSGTGEQFF. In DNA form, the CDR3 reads TGTGCCAGCAGTAATAGCGGGACGGGTGAGCAGTTCTTC.

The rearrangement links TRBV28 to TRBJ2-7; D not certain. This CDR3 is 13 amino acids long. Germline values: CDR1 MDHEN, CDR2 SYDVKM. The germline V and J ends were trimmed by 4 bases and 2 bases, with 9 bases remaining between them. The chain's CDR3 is CASSSPPTYEQYF. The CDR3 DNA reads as TGTGCCAGCAGTTCACCCCCCACCTACGAGCAGTACTTC.

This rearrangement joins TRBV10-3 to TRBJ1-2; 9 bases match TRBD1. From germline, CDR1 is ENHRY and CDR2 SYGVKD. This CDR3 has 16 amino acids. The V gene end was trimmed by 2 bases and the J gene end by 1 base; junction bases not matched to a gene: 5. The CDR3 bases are TGTGCCATCAGTGAGCCCCGACAGGGGGGTAACTATGGCTACACCTTC. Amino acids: CAISEPRQGGNYGYTF.

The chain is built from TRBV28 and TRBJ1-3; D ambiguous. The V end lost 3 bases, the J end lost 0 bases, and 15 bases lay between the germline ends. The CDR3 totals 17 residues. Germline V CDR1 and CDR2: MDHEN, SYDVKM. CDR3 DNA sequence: TGTGCCAGCAGTTTTGGTGCCGGACGAGACTCTGGAAACACCATATATTTT. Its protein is CASSFGAGRDSGNTIYF.

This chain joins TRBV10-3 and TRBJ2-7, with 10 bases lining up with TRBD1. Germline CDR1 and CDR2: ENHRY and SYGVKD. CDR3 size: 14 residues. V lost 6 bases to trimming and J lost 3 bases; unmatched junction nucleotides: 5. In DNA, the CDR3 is TGTGCCATCAGATCCGGGACAGGGGTCTACGAGCAGTACTTC. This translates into CAIRSGTGVYEQYF.

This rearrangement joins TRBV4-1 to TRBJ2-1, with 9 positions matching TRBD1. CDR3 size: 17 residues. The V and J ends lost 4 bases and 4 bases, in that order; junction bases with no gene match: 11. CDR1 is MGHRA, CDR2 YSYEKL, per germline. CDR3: CASSPQPGDRAYNEQFF. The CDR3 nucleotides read TGCGCCAGCAGCCCCCAACCGGGGGACAGGGCTTACAATGAGCAGTTCTTC.

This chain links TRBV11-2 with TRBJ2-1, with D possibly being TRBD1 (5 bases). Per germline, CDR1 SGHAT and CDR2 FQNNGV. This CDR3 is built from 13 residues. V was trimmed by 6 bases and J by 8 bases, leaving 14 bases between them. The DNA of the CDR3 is TGTGCCAGCAGTAACCAGGGCAGTGATGAGCAGTTCTTC. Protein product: CASSNQGSDEQFF.

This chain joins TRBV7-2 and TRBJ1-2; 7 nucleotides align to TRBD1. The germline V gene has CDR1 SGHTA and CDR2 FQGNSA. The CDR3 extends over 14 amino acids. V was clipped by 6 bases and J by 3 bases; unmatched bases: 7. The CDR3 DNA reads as TGTGCCAGCAGTCTAAGACAGGGCGACTATGGCTACACCTTC. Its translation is CASSLRQGDYGYTF.

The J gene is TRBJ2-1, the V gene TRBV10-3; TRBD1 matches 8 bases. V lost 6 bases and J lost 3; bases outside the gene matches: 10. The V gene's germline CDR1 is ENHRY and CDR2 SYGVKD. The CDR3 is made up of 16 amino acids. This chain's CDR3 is CAISRGQGQHYNEQFF. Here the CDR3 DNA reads TGTGCCATCAGCAGGGGGCAGGGTCAACACTACAATGAGCAGTTCTTC.

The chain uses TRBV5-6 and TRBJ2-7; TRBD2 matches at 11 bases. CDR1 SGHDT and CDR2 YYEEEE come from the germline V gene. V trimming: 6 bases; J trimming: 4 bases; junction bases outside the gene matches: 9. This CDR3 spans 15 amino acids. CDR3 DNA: TGTGCCAGCATCCTTAGCGGGAGGGCCTGGTACGAGCAGTACTTC. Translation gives CASILSGRAWYEQYF.

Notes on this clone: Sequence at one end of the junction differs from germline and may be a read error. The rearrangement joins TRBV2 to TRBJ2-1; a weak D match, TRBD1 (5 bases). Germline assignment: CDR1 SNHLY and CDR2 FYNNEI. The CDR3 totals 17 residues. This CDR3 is CASSEGVGRRILNEQFF. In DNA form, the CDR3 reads TGTGCCAGCAGCGAAGGGGTAGGCAGGCGAATTTTGAATGAGCAGTTCTTC.

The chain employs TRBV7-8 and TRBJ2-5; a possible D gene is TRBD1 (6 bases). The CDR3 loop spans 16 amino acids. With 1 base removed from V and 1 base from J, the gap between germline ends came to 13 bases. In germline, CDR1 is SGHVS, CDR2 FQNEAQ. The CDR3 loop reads CASSLGGLEPQETQYF. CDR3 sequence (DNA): TGTGCCAGCAGCTTAGGGGGGCTGGAGCCCCAAGAGACCCAGTACTTC. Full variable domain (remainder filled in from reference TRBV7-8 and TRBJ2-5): GAGVSQSPRYKVAKRGQDVALRCDPISGHVSLFWYQQALGQGPEFLTYFQNEAQLDKSGLPSDRFFAERPEGSVSTLKIQRTQQEDSAVYLCASSLGGLEPQETQYFGPGTRLLVL.

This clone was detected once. This CDR3 is CASSPPGLAPNEQFF. CDR3 coding DNA: TGTGCCAGCAGTCCCCCGGGACTAGCGCCCAATGAGCAGTTCTTC. This rearrangement joins TRBV6-5 to TRBJ2-1; the match to TRBD2 covers 10 bases. This CDR3 contains 15 residues. Germline V gene data show CDR1 as MNHEY and CDR2 as SVGAGI. V dropped 5 bases and J dropped 6; count of bases not matched to a gene: 7.

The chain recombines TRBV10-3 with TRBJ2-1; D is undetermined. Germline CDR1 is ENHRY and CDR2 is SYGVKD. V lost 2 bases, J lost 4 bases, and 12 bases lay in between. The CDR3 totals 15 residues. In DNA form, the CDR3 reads TGTGCCATCAGTGAGCTCAGGACCCCGTACAATGAGCAGTTCTTC. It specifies CAISELRTPYNEQFF.

CDR3 DNA sequence: TGTGCCAGCTCAGAGAATGGGATCTTGGGGGCCAATCAGCCCCAGCATTTT. This translates into CASSENGILGANQPQHF. The rearrangement joins TRBV18 to TRBJ1-5; possible D gene TRBD1, 6 bases. Germline lookup yields CDR1 KGHSH and CDR2 LQKENI. V was trimmed by 5 bases and J by 3 bases, leaving 20 bases between them. The CDR3 spans 17 residues.

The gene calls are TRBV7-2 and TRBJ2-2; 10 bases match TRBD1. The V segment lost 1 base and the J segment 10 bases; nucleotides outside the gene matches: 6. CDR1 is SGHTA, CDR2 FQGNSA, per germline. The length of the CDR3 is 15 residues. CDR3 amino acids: CASSLVRQGASELFF. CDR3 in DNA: TGTGCCAGCAGCTTAGTTCGACAGGGGGCGTCGGAGCTGTTTTTT.

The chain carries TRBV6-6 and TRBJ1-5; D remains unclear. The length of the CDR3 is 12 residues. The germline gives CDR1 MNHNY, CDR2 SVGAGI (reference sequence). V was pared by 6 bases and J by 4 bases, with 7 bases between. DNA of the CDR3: TGTGCCAGCAGGATCGGGAATCAGCCCCAGCATTTT. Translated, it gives CASRIGNQPQHF.

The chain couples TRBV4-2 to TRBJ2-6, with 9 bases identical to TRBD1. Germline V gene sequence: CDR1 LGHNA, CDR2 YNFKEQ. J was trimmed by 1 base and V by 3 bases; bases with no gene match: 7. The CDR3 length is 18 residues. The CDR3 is CASSHSKQGASGANVLTF. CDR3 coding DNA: TGTGCCAGCAGCCATTCAAAACAGGGGGCTTCTGGGGCCAACGTCCTGACTTTC.

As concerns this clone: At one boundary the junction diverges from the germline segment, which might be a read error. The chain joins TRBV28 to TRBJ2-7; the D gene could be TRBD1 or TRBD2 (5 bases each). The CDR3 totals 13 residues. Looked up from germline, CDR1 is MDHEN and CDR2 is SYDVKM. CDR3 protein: CASSSPSRDRRDF. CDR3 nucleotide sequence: TGTGCCAGCAGTTCACCCAGTCGGGACCGCCGGGACTTC.

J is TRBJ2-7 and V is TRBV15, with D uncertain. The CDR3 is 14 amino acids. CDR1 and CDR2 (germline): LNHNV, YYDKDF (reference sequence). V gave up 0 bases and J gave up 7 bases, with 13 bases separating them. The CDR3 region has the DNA TGTGCCACCAGCAGAGACCGGGCTTCTAGGGAGCAGTACTTC. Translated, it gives CATSRDRASREQYF. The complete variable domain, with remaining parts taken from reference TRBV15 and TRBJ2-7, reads DAMVIQNPRYQVTQFGKPVTLSCSQTLNHNVMYWYQQKSSQAPKLLFHYYDKDFNNEADTPDNFQSRRPNTSFCFLDIRSPGLGDTAMYLCATSRDRASREQYFGPGTRLTVT.

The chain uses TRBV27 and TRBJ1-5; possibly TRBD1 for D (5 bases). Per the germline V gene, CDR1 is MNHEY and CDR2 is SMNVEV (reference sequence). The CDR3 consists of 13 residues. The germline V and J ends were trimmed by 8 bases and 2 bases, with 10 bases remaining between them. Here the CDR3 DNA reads TGTGCCAGCGGCTTAGGGGGCAATCAGCCCCAGCATTTT. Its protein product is CASGLGGNQPQHF.

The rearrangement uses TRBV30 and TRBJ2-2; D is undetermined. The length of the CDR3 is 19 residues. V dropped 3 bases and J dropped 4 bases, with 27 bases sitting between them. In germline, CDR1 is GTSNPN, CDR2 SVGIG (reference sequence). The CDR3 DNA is TGTGCCTGGAGGAGAGGAATGCCGTGGCAAAAATCCCCCACCGGGGAGCTGTTTTTT. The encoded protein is CAWRRGMPWQKSPTGELFF.

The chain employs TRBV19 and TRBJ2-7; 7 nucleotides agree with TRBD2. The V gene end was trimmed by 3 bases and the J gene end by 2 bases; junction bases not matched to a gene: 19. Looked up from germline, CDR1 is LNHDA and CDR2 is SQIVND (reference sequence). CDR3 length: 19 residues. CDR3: CASSIFGIKGSGNTYEQYF. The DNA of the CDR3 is TGTGCCAGTAGTATTTTTGGGATAAAGGGGAGCGGGAATACCTACGAGCAGTACTTC.

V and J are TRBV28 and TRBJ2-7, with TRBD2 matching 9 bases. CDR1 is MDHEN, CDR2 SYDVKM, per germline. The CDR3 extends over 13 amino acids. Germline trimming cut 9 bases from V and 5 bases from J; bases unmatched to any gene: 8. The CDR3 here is CASLLAGLNEQYF. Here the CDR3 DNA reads TGTGCCAGTCTACTAGCGGGCCTCAACGAGCAGTACTTC.

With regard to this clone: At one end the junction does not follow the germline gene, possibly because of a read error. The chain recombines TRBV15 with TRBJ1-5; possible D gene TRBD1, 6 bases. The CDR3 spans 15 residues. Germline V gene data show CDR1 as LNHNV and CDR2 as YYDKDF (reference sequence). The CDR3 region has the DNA TGTGCCATCAGCAGAGTGAGGGGGGGGAATCAGCCCCAGCATTTT. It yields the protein CAISRVRGGNQPQHF.

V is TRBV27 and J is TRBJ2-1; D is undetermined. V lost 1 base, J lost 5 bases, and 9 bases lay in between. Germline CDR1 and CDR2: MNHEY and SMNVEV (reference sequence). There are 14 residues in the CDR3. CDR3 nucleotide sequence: TGTGCCAGCAGTTTATTAGGGCCACACAATGAGCAGTTCTTC. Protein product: CASSLLGPHNEQFF.